Included here is one T cell receptor beta chain sequence, with context. No antigen is known for it. Sequencing was preceded by expansion of antigen-specific CD4+ T cells with viral peptide pools in the ViraFEST assay. Culturing for 9 to 10 days preceded CD4+ T cell isolation. The healthy vaccine recipients, who had no prior SARS-CoV-2 infection, showed negative nucleocapsid antibodies. For each well, 2 million to 2.5 million PBMC were cultured with around 10 IU/ml IL-2 and about 11 ug/ml peptides. Each culture had half its medium swapped for IL-2 medium on days 3 and 7. The sample comes from a study of vaccination effects on CD4 cells after COVID-19. Study-wide results and caveats: Only a single clone (1 of 255 vaccine-induced clones in healthy vaccinees) cross-reacted with common cold coronaviruses. Clones that were induced by infection or by vaccine showed marked contraction late after vaccination.

Only in-frame clones appear in the TCRdb table, and some are missing; sequencing was by immunoSEQ multiplex PCR. The table includes about 23,000 clones, 55% to 75% detected once. Germline V gene lookup returns CDR1 LNHDA and CDR2 SQIVND (reference sequence). The CDR3 runs to 15 residues. Trimming took off 7 bases at V and 3 bases at J, with 17 bases between the two ends. The TCR sequence derives from a human donor who received a COVID-19 vaccine. The source material was CD4+ T cells from PBMCs cultured with HCoV-NL63 spike peptides, sampled before COVID-19 vaccination. The chain has TRBV19 and TRBJ2-3; TRBD2 is a possible D gene (7 bases). This CDR3 is CASTRGGGETDTQYF. The DNA for the CDR3 is TGTGCCAGTACTCGCGGGGGCGGAGAAACAGATACGCAGTATTTT.